This T cell receptor (beta chain) is from a study of cytomegalovirus exposure and HLA in healthy donors. Study-wide results and limits: Whilst most TCR sequences proved rare, a subset of public TCRs occurred across many donors. In an earlier analysis, in 620 or so donors, most V segments appeared productive either ~87% or ~30% of the time. As immune exposure information, only CMV serostatus was available.

The PCR used 60 Vbeta and 13 Jbeta primers. This table comes from immunoSEQ multiplex PCR, and its TCRdb copy is limited to in-frame clones, with some not included. Among under 300,000 clones listed, 75% to 85% were seen once. Healthy bone marrow donors formed the donor group. As for this clone: Antigen unknown.

The CDR3 is 16 residues long. The ends were cut back, 7 bases at V and 2 bases at J, with 15 bases in the middle. CDR1 and CDR2 from the germline V gene are SNHLY and FYNNEI. The chain uses TRBV2 and TRBJ2-6, with D tentatively TRBD2 (7 bases). Material for sequencing was PBMCs. This TCR was recovered from a woman in her sixties or seventies in good health and CMV-seropositive. For the CDR3, the DNA is TGTGCCAGCAAATTGGGCGGGGGCCCTGGGGCCAACGTCCTGACTTTC. It codes for CASKLGGGPGANVLTF.